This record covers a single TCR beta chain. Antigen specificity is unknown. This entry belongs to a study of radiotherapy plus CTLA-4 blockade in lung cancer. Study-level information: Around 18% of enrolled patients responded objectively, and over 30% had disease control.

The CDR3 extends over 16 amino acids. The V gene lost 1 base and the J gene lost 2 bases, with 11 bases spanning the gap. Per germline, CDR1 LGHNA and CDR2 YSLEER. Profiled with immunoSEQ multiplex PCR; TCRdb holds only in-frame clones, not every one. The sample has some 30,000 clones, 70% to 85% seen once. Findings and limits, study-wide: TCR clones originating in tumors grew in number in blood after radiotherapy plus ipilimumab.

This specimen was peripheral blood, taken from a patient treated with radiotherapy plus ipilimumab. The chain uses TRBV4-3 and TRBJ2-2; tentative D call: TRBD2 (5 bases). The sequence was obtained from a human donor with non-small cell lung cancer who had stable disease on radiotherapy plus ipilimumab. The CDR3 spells CASSQGLAVNTGELFF. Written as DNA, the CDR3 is TGCGCCAGCAGCCAAGGCCTAGCCGTTAACACCGGGGAGCTGTTTTTT.